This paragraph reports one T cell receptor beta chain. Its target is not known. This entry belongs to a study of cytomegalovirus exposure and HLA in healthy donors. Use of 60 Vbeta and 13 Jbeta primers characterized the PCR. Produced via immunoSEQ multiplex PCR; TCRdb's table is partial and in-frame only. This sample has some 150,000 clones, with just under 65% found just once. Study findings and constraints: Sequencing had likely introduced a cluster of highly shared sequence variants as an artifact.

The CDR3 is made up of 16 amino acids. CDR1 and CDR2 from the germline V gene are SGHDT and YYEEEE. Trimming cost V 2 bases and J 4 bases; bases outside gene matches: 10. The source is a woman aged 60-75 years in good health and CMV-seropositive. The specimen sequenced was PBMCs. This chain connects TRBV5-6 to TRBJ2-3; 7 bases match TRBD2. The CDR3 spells CASSLPGLDSSDTQYF. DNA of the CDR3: TGTGCCAGCAGCTTACCAGGACTAGACAGTTCAGATACGCAGTATTTT.